These 3 T cell receptor beta chains were sequenced from one sample in a study of early T cells in non-severe SARS-CoV-2 infection. Via MiXCR, TCRdb re-called the 5' RACE reads, giving one row per CDR3 protein. In the table there are about 54,000 distinct CDR3 sequences, roughly 8.2% of which are singletons. Specimen: whole blood, collected at baseline. These receptors were taken from an adult who was a healthcare worker with PCR-confirmed SARS-CoV-2 infection or an uninfected control (not recorded which).

This clonotype was seen at least ten times. The genes are TRBV7-3 and TRBJ2-1; 10 nucleotides align to TRBD2. The V segment lost 5 bases and the J segment 9 bases; nucleotides outside the gene matches: 10. Germline values: CDR1 SGHTA, CDR2 FQGTGA. This CDR3 is built from 15 residues. This chain's CDR3 is CASSASLAGSGEQFF. CDR3 DNA sequence: TGTGCCAGCAGCGCGTCACTAGCGGGGAGTGGTGAGCAGTTCTTC.

This clonotype occurred many times. This chain uses TRBV6-1 with TRBJ2-7, with TRBD1 as a possible D gene (5 bases). The germline V gene has CDR1 MNHNS and CDR2 SASEGT. The CDR3 is made up of 15 amino acids. The V end lost 1 base, the J end lost 7 bases, and 17 bases lay between the germline ends. For the CDR3, the DNA is TGTGCCAGCAGTGAAGAGGCCACAGGTCCTAAGGAGCAGTACTTC. Amino acid sequence: CASSEEATGPKEQYF.

This clonotype was counted a few times. This chain connects TRBV4-3 to TRBJ2-7; TRBD2 matches at 11 bases. The CDR3 extends over 15 amino acids. From germline, CDR1 is LGHNA and CDR2 YSLEER. The V gene end was trimmed by 4 bases and the J gene end by 3 bases; junction bases not matched to a gene: 5. The CDR3 sequence is CASSRTTSGNYEQYF. The CDR3 DNA follows: TGCGCCAGCAGCCGAACGACTAGCGGGAACTACGAGCAGTACTTC.